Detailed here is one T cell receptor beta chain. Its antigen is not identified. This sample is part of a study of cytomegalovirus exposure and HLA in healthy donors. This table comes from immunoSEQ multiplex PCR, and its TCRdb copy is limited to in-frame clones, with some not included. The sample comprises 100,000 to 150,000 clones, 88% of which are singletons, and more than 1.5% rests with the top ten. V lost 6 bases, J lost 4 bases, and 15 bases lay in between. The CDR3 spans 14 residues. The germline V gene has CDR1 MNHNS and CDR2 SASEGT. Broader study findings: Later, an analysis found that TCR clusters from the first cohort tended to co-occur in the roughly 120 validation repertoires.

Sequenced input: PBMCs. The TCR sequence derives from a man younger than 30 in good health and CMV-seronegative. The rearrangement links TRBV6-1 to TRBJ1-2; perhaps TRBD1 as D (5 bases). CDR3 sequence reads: CASRPVRQGYGYTF. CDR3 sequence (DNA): TGTGCCAGCAGGCCAGTGCGTCAGGGCTATGGCTACACCTTC.